The TCR beta chain under discussion was sequenced for a study of molecular identifiers for immune sequencing clone quantification. Previously reported methods and listed TCR primers produced the bulk TCR libraries. Using its own MiXCR run on the PCR reads, TCRdb lists one record per CDR3 protein. The repertoire holds approximately 550,000 distinct CDR3 sequences, with about a quarter as singletons. General observations from the study: Spiked Jurkat TCR RNA from one cell was reportedly detectable among some 1 million naive cells. Naive cells had under 1% of molecules in clones above 20 RNA copies, effectors over 98%.

There are a few counts of this clonotype. No antigen is known for it. This CDR3 has 16 amino acids. Trimming took 4 bases from V and 3 from J, leaving 19 bases between them. Germline-derived CDR1 and CDR2 are LNHDA and SQIVND (reference sequence). Researchers sorted naive CD8 T cells as cells that were CD8+CD4-CCR7+CD45RA+. Sample: naive CD8+ T cells from blood, with Jurkat cell RNA spiked in. The subset here: FACS-sorted CD8+CD4-CCR7+CD45RA+ naive T cells. The rearrangement uses TRBV19 and TRBJ2-7; TRBD2 is a possible D gene (6 bases). This TCR was recovered from a human donor in good health. Some libraries in this study had Jurkat cell RNA spiked in. The CDR3 reads CASSTTGDKGFYEQYF. DNA for the CDR3: TGTGCCAGTAGTACGACGGGGGATAAGGGCTTCTACGAGCAGTACTTC.